This TCR beta chain was retrieved from a study of blood T cell repertoires in COVID-19 (dated by TCRdb to 2018 to 2021). Background on the whole study: The collaborator samples originated in the United States, Italy and Spain and spanned the acute and convalescent phases of COVID-19. The prospective study material was composed of cDNA or gDNA derived from T cells, B-cell-depleted T cells, or PBMCs. The dataset comprised deeply sampled blood TCRbeta repertoires from subjects exposed to, actively infected with, or recovered from COVID-19. A freely available public database, intended as a resource for researchers studying the immune response to SARS-CoV-2, is where the repertoires were released. Samples came from the ongoing ImmuneRACE study (first 160 participants) plus 1,254 subjects from 6 global collaborators. The sample metadata nearly always contained a de-identified subject ID, COVID-19 status, age in years and sex. Where HLA class I and class II types were available, the types were taken from metadata supplied by the sample provider, not from assay-based typing. Study-wide conclusions, independent of this receptor: Clinical and demographic metadata were provided uncurated, with the amount varying by source and participant.

This clone was observed once. What this receptor recognizes is not known. Base-call qualities are not available, and no considerably larger clone is one nucleotide away. TCRbeta CDR3 regions were amplified from genomic DNA using the immunoSEQ Assay, a bias-controlled multiplex PCR. Per the source publication's procedure: Nucleated cell counts per sample were estimated from amplification of reference gene primers within the assay. Sequence reads were collapsed and filtered to measure the absolute abundance of every unique TCRbeta CDR3 rearrangement. Productive Simpson clonality was computed per sample as the square root of Simpson's diversity index over productive rearrangements. TCRdb carries this immuneACCESS record with in-frame sequences only. Its versions omit some clonotypes, under half of them owing to an unresolved V gene in the studies checked, with the rest unexplained. V and J calls and clone size are as listed in that table; D and trimming were resolved from the DNA. The sample records roughly 41,000 clones, around nine tenths of which are singletons. The ten largest clones take up nearly 5% of the sample.

At the junction V is shortened by 7 bases and J by 0 bases, with 16 bases in between. CDR1 and CDR2 are read off the germline V gene as MDHEN and SYDVKM. From the cysteine through the phenylalanine, the CDR3 covers 15 amino acids. Of the read, only the CDR3 DNA is kept; its 45 bases are in frame from base 1. The collaborating institutions used their own protocols to collect whole blood in K2EDTA tubes. For TCRbeta analysis, collaborators shipped samples as frozen whole blood, isolated PBMCs, or DNA extracted from either of those sample types. This sequence uses TRBV28 and TRBJ2-7; a tentative D match to TRBD1 spans 6 bases. The clonotype was recovered from a human donor in a cohort sampled during active COVID-19. The sequenced sample consisted of peripheral blood. The nucleotide sequence is TGTGCCAGCAACCCACATGTGGACAGCTCCTACGAGCAGTACTTC. The translation is CASNPHVDSSYEQYF.